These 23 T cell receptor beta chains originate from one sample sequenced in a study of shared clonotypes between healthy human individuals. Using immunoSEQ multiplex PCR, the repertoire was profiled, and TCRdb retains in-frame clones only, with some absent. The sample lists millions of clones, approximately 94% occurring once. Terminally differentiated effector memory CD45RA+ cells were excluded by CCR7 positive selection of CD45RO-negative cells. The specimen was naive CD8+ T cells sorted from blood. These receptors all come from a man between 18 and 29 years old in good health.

CDR3 in amino acids: CASSPWGAGSPLHF. In DNA form, the CDR3 reads TGTGCCAGCAGCCCCTGGGGGGCGGGTTCACCCCTCCACTTT. The V call is TRBV5-6, the J call TRBJ1-6, with D perhaps matching TRBD1 (6 bases). The CDR3 contains 14 residues. Germline CDR1 SGHDT, CDR2 YYEEEE. Deletions cut 4 bases from V and 9 bases from J, with 14 bases between.

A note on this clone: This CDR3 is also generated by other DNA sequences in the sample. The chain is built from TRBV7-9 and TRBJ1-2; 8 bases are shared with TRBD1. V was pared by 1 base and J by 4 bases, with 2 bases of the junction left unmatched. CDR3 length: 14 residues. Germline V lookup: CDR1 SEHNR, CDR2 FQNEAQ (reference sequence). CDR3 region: CASSLGGTGYGYTF. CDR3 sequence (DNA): TGTGCCAGCAGCTTAGGGGGGACAGGCTATGGCTACACCTTC.

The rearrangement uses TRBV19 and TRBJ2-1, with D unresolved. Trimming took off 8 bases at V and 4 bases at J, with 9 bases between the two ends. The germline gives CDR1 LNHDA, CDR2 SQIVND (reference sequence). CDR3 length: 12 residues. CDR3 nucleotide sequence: TGTGCCAGTGAAGGGCGGTACAATGAGCAGTTCTTC. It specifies CASEGRYNEQFF.

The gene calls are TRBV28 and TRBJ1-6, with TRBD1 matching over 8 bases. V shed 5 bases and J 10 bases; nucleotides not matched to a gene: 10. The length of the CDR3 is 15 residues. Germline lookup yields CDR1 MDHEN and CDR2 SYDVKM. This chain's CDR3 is CASSPVAQGASPLHF. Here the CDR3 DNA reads TGTGCCAGCAGTCCTGTTGCCCAGGGGGCATCACCCCTCCACTTT.

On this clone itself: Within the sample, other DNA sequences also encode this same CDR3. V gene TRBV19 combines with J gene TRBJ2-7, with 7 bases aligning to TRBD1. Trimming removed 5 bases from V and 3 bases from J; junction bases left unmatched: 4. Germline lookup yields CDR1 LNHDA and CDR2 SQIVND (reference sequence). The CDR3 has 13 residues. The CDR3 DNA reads TGTGCCAGTAGTGCGACAGGGAGCTACGAGCAGTACTTC. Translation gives CASSATGSYEQYF.

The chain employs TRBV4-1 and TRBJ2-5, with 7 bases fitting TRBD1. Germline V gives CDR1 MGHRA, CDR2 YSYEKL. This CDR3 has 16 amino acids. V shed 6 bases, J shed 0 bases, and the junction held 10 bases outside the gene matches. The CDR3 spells CASSERPGQYQETQYF. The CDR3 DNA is TGCGCCAGCAGTGAAAGACCGGGACAGTACCAAGAGACCCAGTACTTC.

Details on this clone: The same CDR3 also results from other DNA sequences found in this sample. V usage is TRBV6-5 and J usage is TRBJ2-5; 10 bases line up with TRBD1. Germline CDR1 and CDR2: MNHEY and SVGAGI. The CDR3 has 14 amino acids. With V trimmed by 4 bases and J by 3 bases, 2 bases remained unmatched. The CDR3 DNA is TGTGCCAGCAGTTCCGGGACAGGGGAAGAGACCCAGTACTTC. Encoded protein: CASSSGTGEETQYF.

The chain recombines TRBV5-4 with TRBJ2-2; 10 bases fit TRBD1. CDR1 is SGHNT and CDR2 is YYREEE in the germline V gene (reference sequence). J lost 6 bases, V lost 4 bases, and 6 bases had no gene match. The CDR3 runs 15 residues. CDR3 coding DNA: TGTGCCAGCAGCACAGGGACAGGGGAGGCCGGGGAGCTGTTTTTT. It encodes CASSTGTGEAGELFF.

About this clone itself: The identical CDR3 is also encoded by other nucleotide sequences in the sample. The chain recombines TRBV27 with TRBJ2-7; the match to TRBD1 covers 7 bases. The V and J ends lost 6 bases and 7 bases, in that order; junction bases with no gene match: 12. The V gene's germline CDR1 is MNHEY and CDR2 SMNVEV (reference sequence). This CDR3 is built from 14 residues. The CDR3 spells CASSPGQGVGEQYF. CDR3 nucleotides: TGTGCCAGCAGCCCAGGGCAGGGGGTGGGGGAGCAGTACTTC.

The CDR3 protein is CASSWGLSLAGELFF. The CDR3 DNA reads as TGTGCCAGCAGCTGGGGGCTTTCCCTGGCCGGGGAGCTGTTTTTT. The rearrangement joins TRBV5-4 to TRBJ2-2, with D maybe TRBD1 (6 bases). The CDR3 runs 15 residues. CDR1 is SGHNT and CDR2 is YYREEE in the germline V gene (reference sequence). With 3 bases removed from V and 6 bases from J, the gap between germline ends came to 15 bases.

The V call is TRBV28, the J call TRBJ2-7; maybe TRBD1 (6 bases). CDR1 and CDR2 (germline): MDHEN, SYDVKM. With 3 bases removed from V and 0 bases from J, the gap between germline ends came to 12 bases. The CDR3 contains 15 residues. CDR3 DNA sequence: TGTGCCAGCAGTTTCGGTGGGGACAACTCCTACGAGCAGTACTTC. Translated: CASSFGGDNSYEQYF.

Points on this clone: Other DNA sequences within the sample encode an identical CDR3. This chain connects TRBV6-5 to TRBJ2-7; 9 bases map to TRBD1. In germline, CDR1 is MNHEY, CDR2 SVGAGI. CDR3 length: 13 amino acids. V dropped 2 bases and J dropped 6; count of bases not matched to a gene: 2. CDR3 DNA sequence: TGTGCCAGCAGTTACGGGGGACAGGGCGAGCAGTACTTC. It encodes CASSYGGQGEQYF.

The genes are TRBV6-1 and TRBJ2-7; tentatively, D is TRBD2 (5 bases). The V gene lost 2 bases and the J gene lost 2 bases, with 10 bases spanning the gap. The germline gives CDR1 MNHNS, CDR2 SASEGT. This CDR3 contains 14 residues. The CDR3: CASSEQDGAYEQYF. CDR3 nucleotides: TGTGCCAGCAGTGAACAGGACGGGGCCTACGAGCAGTACTTC.

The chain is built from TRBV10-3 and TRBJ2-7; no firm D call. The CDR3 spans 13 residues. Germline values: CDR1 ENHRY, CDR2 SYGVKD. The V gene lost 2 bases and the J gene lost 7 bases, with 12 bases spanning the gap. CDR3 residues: CAISETAPTEQYF. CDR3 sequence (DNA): TGTGCCATCAGTGAGACCGCCCCAACAGAGCAGTACTTC.

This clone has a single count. The CDR3 DNA reads TGTGCCAGCGGAACAGGGGTCTCCTACGAGCAGTACTTC. This gives the protein CASGTGVSYEQYF. The V and J genes are TRBV2 and TRBJ2-7; 7 bases agree with TRBD1. The CDR3 is 13 amino acids. Germline trimming cut 8 bases from V and 0 bases from J; bases unmatched to any gene: 4. Germline V gene data show CDR1 as SNHLY and CDR2 as FYNNEI.

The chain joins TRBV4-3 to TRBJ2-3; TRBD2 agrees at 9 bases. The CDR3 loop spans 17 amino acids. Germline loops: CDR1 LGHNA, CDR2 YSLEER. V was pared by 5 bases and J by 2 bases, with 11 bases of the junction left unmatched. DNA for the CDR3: TGCGCCAGCAGCTCGCGGACTAGCGACCCTTTCACAGATACGCAGTATTTT. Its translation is CASSSRTSDPFTDTQYF.

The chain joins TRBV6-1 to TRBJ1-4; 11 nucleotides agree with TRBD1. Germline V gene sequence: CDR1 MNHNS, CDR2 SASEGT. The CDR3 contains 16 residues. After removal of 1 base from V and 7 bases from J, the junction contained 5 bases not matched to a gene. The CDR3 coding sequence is TGTGCCAGCAGTGAAGGGGGGACAGGGGGAGGTGAAAAACTGTTTTTT. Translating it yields CASSEGGTGGGEKLFF.

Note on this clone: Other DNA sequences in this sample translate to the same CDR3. The CDR3 loop is CASSPLAGGPYEQYF. In nucleotides, the CDR3 is TGCGCCAGCAGCCCGCTAGCGGGGGGGCCGTACGAGCAGTACTTC. This chain connects TRBV4-1 to TRBJ2-7; 12 bases are shared with TRBD2. The CDR3 is made up of 15 amino acids. V was clipped by 4 bases and J by 4 bases; unmatched bases: 5. From germline, CDR1 is MGHRA and CDR2 YSYEKL.

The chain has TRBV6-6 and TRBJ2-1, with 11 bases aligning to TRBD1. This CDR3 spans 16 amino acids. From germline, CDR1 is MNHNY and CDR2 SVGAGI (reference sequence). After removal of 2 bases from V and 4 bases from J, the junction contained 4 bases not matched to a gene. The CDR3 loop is CASSYAGQGGYNEQFF. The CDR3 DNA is TGTGCCAGCAGTTACGCGGGACAGGGGGGTTACAATGAGCAGTTCTTC.

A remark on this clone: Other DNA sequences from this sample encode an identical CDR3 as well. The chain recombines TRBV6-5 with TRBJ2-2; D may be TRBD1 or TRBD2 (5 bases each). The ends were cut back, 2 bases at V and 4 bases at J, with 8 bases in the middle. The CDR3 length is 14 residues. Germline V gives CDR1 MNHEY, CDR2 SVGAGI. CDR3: CASSYPGTTGELFF. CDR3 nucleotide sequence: TGTGCCAGCAGTTACCCCGGGACCACCGGGGAGCTGTTTTTT.

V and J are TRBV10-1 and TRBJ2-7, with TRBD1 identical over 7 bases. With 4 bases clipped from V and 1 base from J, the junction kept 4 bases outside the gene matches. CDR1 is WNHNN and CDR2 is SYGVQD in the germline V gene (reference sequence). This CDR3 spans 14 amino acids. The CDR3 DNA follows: TGCGCCAGCAGTGCCTCGGACAGGTCCTACGAGCAGTACTTC. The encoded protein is CASSASDRSYEQYF.

The CDR3 reads CASSLAYYGSPLHF. The CDR3 DNA follows: TGCGCCAGCAGCTTGGCGTATTACGGTTCACCCCTCCACTTT. V is TRBV5-1 and J is TRBJ1-6, with D uncertain. The CDR3 length is 14 residues. Trimming took off 0 bases at V and 9 bases at J, with 10 bases between the two ends. Germline V CDR1 and CDR2: SGHRS, YFSETQ.

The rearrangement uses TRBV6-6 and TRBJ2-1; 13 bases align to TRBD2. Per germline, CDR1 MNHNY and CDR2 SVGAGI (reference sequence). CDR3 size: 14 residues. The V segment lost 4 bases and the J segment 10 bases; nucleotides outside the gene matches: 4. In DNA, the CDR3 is TGTGCCAGCAGTTTGGGACTAGCGGGATGGGAGCAGTTCTTC. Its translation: CASSLGLAGWEQFF.